This TCR beta chain was recovered during a study of T-cell reconstitution after alpha-beta-depleted transplantation in children. This sample's TCRbeta library carried unique molecular identifier barcodes. TCRdb reanalysed the PCR reads using MiXCR and keeps one entry per CDR3 protein. The repertoire holds approximately 230,000 distinct CDR3 sequences, with more than 20% as singletons. V lost 3 bases and J lost 3; bases outside the gene matches: 6. CDR1 is SGHTA and CDR2 is FQGNSA in the germline V gene. CDR3 length equals 17 residues. The chain couples TRBV7-2 to TRBJ2-1; 12 bases map to TRBD2. The sample consisted of PBMCs, mostly from graft donor cells, taken 360 days after TCRalphabeta/CD19-depleted stem cell transplant. This sequence was found in a female patient aged 2-9 years who had a stem cell transplant for congenital amegakaryocytic thrombocytopenia, so the T cells may come from the graft donor. The CDR3 sequence is CASSFEASGRVYNEQFF. CDR3 in DNA: TGTGCCAGCAGCTTTGAAGCTAGCGGGAGGGTCTACAATGAGCAGTTCTTC.